The entry below describes one TCR beta chain. What it binds is not known. Losses at the gene ends were 10 bases for V and 0 bases for J; bases not matched to a gene: 14. Germline V gene sequence: CDR1 MNHEY, CDR2 SMNVEV (reference sequence). The CDR3 runs 17 residues. The authors sorted naive CD8 T cells as CD8+CD4-CCR7+CD45RA+. Methods described previously, with TCR primers listed, were used for bulk TCR libraries. TCRdb redid the calling of the PCR reads with MiXCR, one entry per CDR3 protein. This table has 400,000 to 600,000 distinct CDR3 sequences, over 20% appearing once. This specimen comes from a study of molecular identifiers for immune sequencing clone quantification. Study results and limitations: Over 99% of effector molecules, but under 1% in naive cells, were held by clones with more than 20 RNA copies.

This receptor was taken from a human donor in good health. Some libraries in this study had Jurkat cell RNA spiked in. Sequencing was carried out using naive CD8+ T cells from blood, with Jurkat cell RNA spiked in. Subset indicated: FACS-sorted CD8+CD4-CCR7+CD45RA+ naive T cells. V is TRBV27 and J is TRBJ2-3; 9 positions agree with TRBD1. For the CDR3, the DNA is TGTGCCACCCGTCCCGGGACAGGGACTCGTAGCACAGATACGCAGTATTTT. It encodes CATRPGTGTRSTDTQYF.